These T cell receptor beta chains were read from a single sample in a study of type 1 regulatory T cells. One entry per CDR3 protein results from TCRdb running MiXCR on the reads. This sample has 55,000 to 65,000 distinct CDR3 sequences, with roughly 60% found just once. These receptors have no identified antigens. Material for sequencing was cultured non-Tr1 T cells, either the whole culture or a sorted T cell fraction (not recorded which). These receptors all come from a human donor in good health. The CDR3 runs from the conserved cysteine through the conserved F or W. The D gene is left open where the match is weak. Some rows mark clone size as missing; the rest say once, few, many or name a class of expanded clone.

CDR3aa: CASSFTTGLGELFF
CDR3nt: TGTGCCAGCAGTTTCACAACAGGGCTCGGGGAGCTGTTTTTT
d_gene: -
abundance: -
j_gene: TRBJ2-2
len: 14
v_gene: TRBV6-2/TRBV6-3

CDR3aa: CSAGDSASTDTQYF
CDR3nt: TGCAGTGCCGGCGACTCAGCTAGCACAGATACGCAGTATTTT
d_gene: -
abundance: few
j_gene: TRBJ2-3
len: 14
v_gene: TRBV20-1

CDR3aa: CASRKTGGYGYTF
CDR3nt: TGTGCCAGCAGAAAGACAGGGGGCTATGGCTACACCTTC
d_gene: TRBD1
abundance: -
j_gene: TRBJ1-2
len: 13
v_gene: TRBV6-5

CDR3aa: CASSLGEGQPQHF
CDR3nt: TGTGCCAGCAGTTTAGGGGAAGGGCAGCCCCAGCATTTT
d_gene: -
abundance: -
j_gene: TRBJ1-5
len: 13
v_gene: TRBV2

CDR3aa: CASSPQGTYGYTF
CDR3nt: TGTGCCAGCAGCCCCCAGGGGACCTATGGCTACACCTTC
d_gene: -
abundance: few
j_gene: TRBJ1-2
len: 13
v_gene: TRBV9

CDR3aa: CASSLPNRGELFF
CDR3nt: TGTGCCAGCAGCTTGCCGAATCGCGGGGAGCTGTTTTTT
d_gene: -
abundance: -
j_gene: TRBJ2-2
len: 13
v_gene: TRBV5-6

CDR3aa: CASSIDNAGEAGEQYF
CDR3nt: TGTGCCAGTAGTATAGATAACGCGGGAGAAGCGGGCGAGCAGTACTTC
d_gene: TRBD2
abundance: -
j_gene: TRBJ2-7
len: 16
v_gene: TRBV19

CDR3aa: CATGTASNYGYTF
CDR3nt: TGTGCCACCGGGACAGCATCTAACTATGGCTACACCTTC
d_gene: TRBD1
abundance: -
j_gene: TRBJ1-2
len: 13
v_gene: TRBV2

CDR3aa: CASSATSGADTQYF
CDR3nt: TGTGCCAGCTCTGCGACTAGTGGGGCAGATACGCAGTATTTT
d_gene: -
abundance: -
j_gene: TRBJ2-3
len: 14
v_gene: TRBV18

CDR3aa: CASSASPDRGRDQPQHF
CDR3nt: TGTGCCAGCAGCGCATCCCCGGACAGGGGGCGCGATCAGCCCCAGCATTTT
d_gene: TRBD1
abundance: -
j_gene: TRBJ1-5
len: 17
v_gene: TRBV6-1

CDR3aa: CAWSYGEGAYEQYF
CDR3nt: TGTGCCTGGAGTTACGGGGAGGGGGCCTACGAGCAGTACTTC
d_gene: -
abundance: -
j_gene: TRBJ2-7
len: 14
v_gene: TRBV30

CDR3aa: CSARAGLGEQFF
CDR3nt: TGCAGTGCTAGAGCGGGACTAGGTGAGCAGTTCTTC
d_gene: TRBD2
abundance: -
j_gene: TRBJ2-1
len: 12
v_gene: TRBV20-1

CDR3aa: CASSELADSYNEQFF
CDR3nt: TGTGCCAGCTCAGAACTAGCGGACTCCTACAATGAGCAGTTCTTC
d_gene: TRBD2
abundance: -
j_gene: TRBJ2-1
len: 15
v_gene: TRBV18

CDR3aa: CATSDPRLADSTDTQCF
CDR3nt: TGTGCCACCAGTGACCCACGCCTAGCGGACAGCACAGATACGCAGTGTTTT
d_gene: -
abundance: -
j_gene: TRBJ2-3
len: 17
v_gene: TRBV24-1

CDR3aa: CASSLASGNGAGELFF
CDR3nt: TGTGCCAGCAGCTTAGCCAGCGGGAACGGTGCCGGGGAGCTGTTTTTT
d_gene: TRBD2
abundance: -
j_gene: TRBJ2-2
len: 16
v_gene: TRBV11-2

CDR3aa: CASSLSGFGGSYEQFF
CDR3nt: TGTGCCAGCAGTTTATCTGGTTTCGGGGGGAGCTATGAGCAGTTCTTC
d_gene: TRBD2
abundance: -
j_gene: TRBJ2-1
len: 16
v_gene: TRBV27

CDR3aa: CASSWGFGSSTGELFF
CDR3nt: TGTGCCAGCAGCTGGGGCTTCGGAAGCAGCACCGGGGAGCTGTTTTTT
d_gene: -
abundance: -
j_gene: TRBJ2-2
len: 16
v_gene: TRBV7-3

CDR3aa: CASAREQYEQYF
CDR3nt: TGTGCCAGCGCCCGGGAACAATACGAGCAGTACTTC
d_gene: -
abundance: -
j_gene: TRBJ2-7
len: 12
v_gene: TRBV12-3/TRBV12-4

CDR3aa: CASSPTGVKTEAFF
CDR3nt: TGTGCCAGCTCACCTACAGGGGTCAAGACTGAAGCTTTCTTT
d_gene: TRBD1
abundance: -
j_gene: TRBJ1-1
len: 14
v_gene: TRBV18

CDR3aa: CASSLEGTGPVETQYF
CDR3nt: TGTGCCAGCAGCTTAGAAGGGACAGGACCCGTAGAGACCCAGTACTTC
d_gene: TRBD1
abundance: -
j_gene: TRBJ2-5
len: 16
v_gene: TRBV7-2

CDR3aa: CASTRDKNTGELFF
CDR3nt: TGTGCCAGTACCCGGGACAAGAACACCGGGGAGCTGTTTTTT
d_gene: -
abundance: many
j_gene: TRBJ2-2
len: 14
v_gene: TRBV19

CDR3aa: CAWSGTSGRRYEQYF
CDR3nt: TGTGCCTGGAGTGGGACTAGCGGGAGGCGGTACGAGCAGTACTTC
d_gene: TRBD2
abundance: -
j_gene: TRBJ2-7
len: 15
v_gene: TRBV30

CDR3aa: CSARALKSGSYNEQFF
CDR3nt: TGCAGTGCTAGAGCCCTAAAGTCGGGGTCTTACAATGAGCAGTTCTTC
d_gene: -
abundance: -
j_gene: TRBJ2-1
len: 16
v_gene: TRBV20-1

CDR3aa: CASSQDIGGQFF
CDR3nt: TGTGCCAGCAGCCAAGATATAGGAGGGCAGTTCTTC
d_gene: -
abundance: once
j_gene: TRBJ2-1
len: 12
v_gene: TRBV14

CDR3aa: CASSVGLDHSYEQYF
CDR3nt: TGTGCCAGCAGCGTAGGATTGGACCACTCCTACGAGCAGTACTTC
d_gene: -
abundance: -
j_gene: TRBJ2-7
len: 15
v_gene: TRBV9

CDR3aa: CASSQIPGGTEQFF
CDR3nt: TGTGCCAGCAGCCAAATTCCAGGGGGGACTGAGCAGTTCTTC
d_gene: -
abundance: -
j_gene: TRBJ2-1
len: 14
v_gene: TRBV3-1

CDR3aa: CASSFGGTEETQYF
CDR3nt: TGCGCCAGCAGCTTCGGCGGGACAGAAGAGACCCAGTACTTC
d_gene: -
abundance: many
j_gene: TRBJ2-5
len: 14
v_gene: TRBV5-1

CDR3aa: CASSLDRRQGFTGANVLTF
CDR3nt: TGTGCCAGCAGCTTAGATAGGCGACAGGGGTTTACTGGGGCCAACGTCCTGACTTTC
d_gene: TRBD1
abundance: -
j_gene: TRBJ2-6
len: 19
v_gene: TRBV11-2

CDR3aa: CSAMTGGSSGANVLTF
CDR3nt: TGCAGTGCTATGACAGGGGGGAGCTCTGGGGCCAACGTCCTGACTTTC
d_gene: TRBD1
abundance: -
j_gene: TRBJ2-6
len: 16
v_gene: TRBV20-1

CDR3aa: CASSQDGGRISGANVLTF
CDR3nt: TGTGCCAGCAGCCAAGACGGCGGGAGGATTAGTGGGGCCAACGTCCTGACTTTC
d_gene: TRBD2
abundance: -
j_gene: TRBJ2-6
len: 18
v_gene: TRBV3-1

CDR3aa: CASSESGTGTGVLGYTF
CDR3nt: TGTGCCAGCAGTGAATCGGGAACCGGGACAGGGGTTCTTGGCTACACCTTC
d_gene: TRBD1
abundance: -
j_gene: TRBJ1-2
len: 17
v_gene: TRBV25-1

CDR3aa: CSAGPASGDYYEQYF
CDR3nt: TGCAGTGCTGGCCCTGCTAGCGGGGATTACTACGAGCAGTACTTC
d_gene: TRBD2
abundance: -
j_gene: TRBJ2-7
len: 15
v_gene: TRBV20-1

CDR3aa: CASSQQYQETQYF
CDR3nt: TGCGCCAGCAGCCAACAGTACCAAGAGACCCAGTACTTC
d_gene: -
abundance: -
j_gene: TRBJ2-5
len: 13
v_gene: TRBV4-1

CDR3aa: CASSPDRGVDQPQHF
CDR3nt: TGTGCCAGCAGTCCGGACAGGGGGGTGGATCAGCCCCAGCATTTT
d_gene: TRBD1
abundance: few
j_gene: TRBJ1-5
len: 15
v_gene: TRBV6-5

CDR3aa: CAISEDRRSNQPQHF
CDR3nt: TGTGCCATCAGTGAAGATCGTCGGAGCAATCAGCCCCAGCATTTT
d_gene: -
abundance: -
j_gene: TRBJ1-5
len: 15
v_gene: TRBV10-3